This T cell receptor beta chain emerged from a study of CD8+CD57+ T cells in acquired aplastic anemia. Study background: Across the sorted CD4+ and CD8+ cells, DNA amounts averaged 3.2 ug. General observations from the study: Between the patient and control groups, CD8+ Simpson's diversity did not differ significantly. Around 27 sequences, all CD8+ CDR3, were shared between patients and controls.

Previously, flow cytometry had revealed CD8+CD57+ cell expansion in the patients chosen for sequencing. The diagnosis in all patients was severe acquired aplastic anemia. Using genomic DNA as the template, TCR beta VDJ and CDR3 profiling was carried out. TCRdb fed the reads into MiXCR, producing one record per CDR3 protein. The table shows about 160,000 distinct CDR3 sequences, with 71% occurring only once. V lost 0 bases and J lost 11; bases outside the gene matches: 13. CDR1 is SGDLS, CDR2 YYNGEE, per germline. This CDR3 is 17 amino acids long. As concerns this clonotype: The antigen remains undetermined.

The sample was sorted CD4+, CD8+, or CD8+CD57+ T cells (not recorded which) from PBMCs. The V and J genes are TRBV9 and TRBJ2-6, with TRBD2 identical over 8 bases. The clonotype comes from a human donor with aplastic anemia. The CDR3 sequence is CASSVGSRGGNPHVLTF. The CDR3 DNA reads as TGTGCCAGCAGCGTAGGGAGTCGGGGGGGCAATCCCCACGTCCTGACTTTC.